This T cell receptor beta chain is from a study of T-cell reconstitution after alpha-beta-depleted transplantation in children. Study-wide results and caveats: There were reportedly several hundred expanded graft clones from which alpha-beta T cells came about two months after transplant. Some patients' high day-60 TCRbeta diversity was attributed to recipient cells surviving conditioning. Hyperexpanded clones declined; after one year, newly produced T cells mostly supplied diversity.

A TCRbeta library incorporating unique molecular identifiers was prepared. TCRdb recomputed calls from the PCR reads with MiXCR, one row per CDR3 protein. The table shows hundreds of thousands of distinct CDR3 sequences, with roughly 15% occurring only once. CDR3 length: 18 amino acids. Germline V gene sequence: CDR1 SGHRS, CDR2 YFSETQ. V was clipped by 0 bases and J by 6 bases, with 24 bases between them. Note on this clonotype: The antigen is undetermined.

This receptor was identified in a boy under two years old who had a stem cell transplant for Wiskott-Aldrich syndrome, so the T cells may come from the graft donor. The V and J genes are TRBV5-1 and TRBJ2-5; TRBD2 is a possible D gene (5 bases). Specimen: PBMCs, mostly from graft donor cells, collected 360 days after TCRalphabeta/CD19-depleted stem cell transplant. The CDR3 is CASSLGVARSSFQKTQYF. DNA for the CDR3: TGCGCCAGCAGCTTGGGAGTAGCGAGGTCATCGTTCCAGAAGACCCAGTACTTC. The full variable domain, completed using reference TRBV5-1 and TRBJ2-5, is KAGVTQTPRYLIKTRGQQVTLSCSPISGHRSVSWYQQTPGQGLQFLFEYFSETQRNKGNFPGRFSGRQFSNSRSEMNVSTLELGDSALYLCASSLGVARSSFQKTQYFGPGTRLLVL.